This T cell receptor (beta chain) was recorded in a study of beta chain features in type 1 diabetes. Worth noting for this clone: The antigen is undetermined.

Notes on the study in general: A pattern of fewer insertions and more deletions at VDJ junctions was seen in type 1 diabetes patients. Type 1 diabetes patients showed a moderate but significant shortening of TCRB CDR3s in all four CD4+ subsets.

Expressed TCRB transcripts were sequenced because the isolated RNA had all been reverse transcribed beforehand. Mean read depth for naive, central memory and regulatory T cell samples was about 3.6 million reads. Profiled with immunoSEQ multiplex PCR; TCRdb holds only in-frame clones, not every one. The sample has around 160,000 clones, about 8.1% seen once. The TCR comes from a woman aged 18-29 years with type 1 diabetes. Source material: central memory CD4+ T cells from blood.

The CDR3 region is CASSEVLSADGQFF. CDR3 bases: TGTGCCAGCAGCGAGGTACTGTCGGCTGATGGGCAGTTCTTC. The genes are TRBV5-5 and TRBJ2-1; D ambiguous. This CDR3 contains 14 residues. Germline-derived CDR1 and CDR2 are SGHKS and YYEKEE (reference sequence). V was shortened by 4 bases and J by 12 bases, with 20 bases between the two germline ends.